The 28 T cell receptor beta chains reported below all come from one sample, sequenced in a study of regulatory T cells in long-lasting Graves disease. The TCR beta library used iRepertoire HTBI primers with Arm-PCR amplification of CDR3. TCRdb used MiXCR to reprocess the multiplex PCR reads, holding one entry per CDR3 protein. Of under 250,000 distinct CDR3 sequences in the sample, around a fifth were seen once. Time point specified: newly diagnosed GD, antithyroid drugs for less than 3 months. The TCR library was made from RNA extracted from PBMCs. In addition, the sample was reused for a study of T cells in Graves' hyperthyroidism and ophthalmopathy.

This specimen was peripheral blood mononuclear cells (PBMCs), taken at new diagnosis, from a patient treated with antithyroid drugs. Every receptor here comes from a woman aged 30 to 39 with Graves disease.

Of note for this clonotype: This may arise from a read error, as a much more abundant clone is one base away. The chain uses TRBV7-9 and TRBJ2-5, with D unclear. The CDR3 has 13 amino acids. V was pared by 5 bases and J by 3 bases, with 10 bases between. Germline assignment: CDR1 SEHNR and CDR2 FQNEAQ (reference sequence). The CDR3 sequence: CASSPNLEETQYF. For the CDR3, the DNA is TGTGCCAGCAGCCCAAATCTCGAAGAGACCCAGTACTTC.

At least ten counts were recorded for this clonotype. The gene calls are TRBV3-1 and TRBJ1-1, with a weak D call TRBD1 (6 bases). V lost 2 bases to trimming and J lost 1 base, with 11 bases between them. CDR1 is LGHDT, CDR2 YNNKEL, per germline (reference sequence). This CDR3 has 15 residues. The CDR3, as DNA: TGTGCCAGCAGCCAAACAGGGTTTGCGAACACTGAAGCTTTCTTT. The encoded protein is CASSQTGFANTEAFF.

The J gene is TRBJ1-4, the V gene TRBV2; TRBD1 matches 10 bases. The CDR3 contains 17 residues. V lost 5 bases, J lost 7 bases, and 13 bases stayed unmatched. Germline assignment: CDR1 SNHLY and CDR2 FYNNEI. This chain's CDR3 is CASSPRTGGVRGEKLFF. In DNA, the CDR3 is TGTGCCAGCAGTCCCCGGACAGGGGGAGTTCGAGGTGAAAAACTGTTTTTT.

This clonotype was counted many times. This rearrangement joins TRBV12-3 or TRBV12-4 to TRBJ1-3; no firm D call. V was shortened by 3 bases and J by 2 bases, with 11 bases between the two germline ends. The CDR3 has 15 residues. Here the CDR3 DNA reads TGTGCCAGCAGTTTTTACGACTTAACTGGAAACACCATATATTTT. It is translated as CASSFYDLTGNTIYF.

The chain couples TRBV2 to TRBJ2-1; TRBD1 agrees at 7 bases. The DNA end favors TRBJ2-5, so the J call may be wrong. This CDR3 comprises 16 residues. Germline CDR1 is SNHLY and CDR2 is FYNNEI. The CDR3 nucleotides read TGTGCCAGCAGCCTAGACAGGGATGGAAGGGAAGAGACCCAGTACTTC. Protein product: CASSLDRDGREETQYF.

Concerning this clonotype: It may be a read error: a sequence one base away is much more abundant. The chain uses TRBV30 and TRBJ1-5; D is ambiguous. In germline, CDR1 is GTSNPN, CDR2 SVGIG (reference sequence). The CDR3 extends over 14 amino acids. The CDR3 here is CAWSGAGSNPPQHF. The CDR3 DNA is TGTGCCTGGAGTGGGGCGGGGAGCAATCCGCCCCAGCATTTT.

This chain joins TRBV6-1 and TRBJ2-7; 13 bases are a match to TRBD2. J gave up 4 bases and V 3 bases, and 3 bases lay outside the gene matches. Looked up from germline, CDR1 is MNHNS and CDR2 is SASEGT. CDR3 length equals 15 residues. The CDR3 DNA reads TGTGCCAGCAGTGACGGACTAGCGGGAGTTTACGAGCAGTACTTC. It yields the protein CASSDGLAGVYEQYF.

This clonotype was detected many times. V is TRBV20-1 and J is TRBJ2-5; D not resolved. The germline V gene encodes CDR1 DFQATT and CDR2 SNEGSKA (reference sequence). The CDR3 is made up of 14 amino acids. CDR3 DNA sequence: TGCAGCGCCAGACCACAGCTGTACCAAGAGACCCAGTACTTC. Its translation is CSARPQLYQETQYF.

The V call is TRBV10-3, the J call TRBJ1-5; D may be TRBD1 (5 bases). V was cut by 3 bases and J by 2 bases, with 5 bases left in between. The CDR3 loop spans 13 amino acids. Germline V lookup: CDR1 ENHRY, CDR2 SYGVKD. The CDR3 bases are TGTGCCATCAGTGAACAGGGCAATCAGCCCCAGCATTTT. This translates into CAISEQGNQPQHF.

This clonotype was counted ten times or more. The gene calls are TRBV11-2 and TRBJ2-4; D may correspond to TRBD1 or TRBD2 (6 bases each). Germline V gene lookup returns CDR1 SGHAT and CDR2 FQNNGV. V lost 1 base and J lost 0, with 19 bases in between. This CDR3 is built from 19 residues. The CDR3 sequence: CASSLGPGEWGLAKNIQYF. In nucleotides, the CDR3 is TGTGCCAGCAGCTTAGGGCCGGGGGAGTGGGGGCTAGCCAAAAACATTCAGTACTTC.

This chain connects TRBV5-5 to TRBJ1-4, with D maybe TRBD1 (6 bases). The germline V gene encodes CDR1 SGHKS and CDR2 YYEKEE (reference sequence). This CDR3 has 14 residues. V was pared by 4 bases and J by 8 bases, with 15 bases between. CDR3 sequence reads: CASSLSWTAEKLFF. The CDR3 DNA is TGTGCCAGCAGCCTTAGTTGGACAGCCGAAAAACTGTTTTTT.

The chain couples TRBV12-3 or TRBV12-4 to TRBJ2-2, with TRBD2 matching over 9 bases. The CDR3 extends over 16 amino acids. Trimming at V came to 5 bases and at J to 6 bases, leaving 10 bases not matched to a gene. The CDR3 here is CASSPQRGAAAGELFF. CDR3 bases: TGTGCCAGCAGTCCCCAGCGGGGGGCGGCCGCCGGGGAGCTGTTTTTT.

This clonotype appeared a single time. V usage is TRBV14 and J usage is TRBJ2-7; 9 bases map to TRBD2. The end of the DNA aligns better with TRBJ2-1, so the J call may be wrong. The CDR3 loop spans 18 amino acids. Germline CDR1 and CDR2: SGHDN and FVKESK. The CDR3 DNA reads as TGTGCCAGCAGCCAGCAGCGGGAGGATCTAATCTCCTACAATGAGCAGTTCTTC. Translated, it gives CASSQQREDLISYNEQFF.

This clonotype was picked up a small number of times. The rearrangement uses TRBV20-1 and TRBJ2-7; D is possibly TRBD1 (5 bases). This CDR3 is built from 15 residues. The V gene lost 5 bases and the J gene lost 3 bases, with 20 bases spanning the gap. From germline, CDR1 is DFQATT and CDR2 SNEGSKA (reference sequence). This CDR3 reads CSASPLRDSIYEQYF. CDR3 DNA: TGCAGTGCTTCCCCGCTCAGGGATAGTATCTACGAGCAGTACTTC.

Within the sample, this clonotype is medium-sized. The chain is built from TRBV27 and TRBJ1-6, with D possibly matching TRBD1 (5 bases). This CDR3 comprises 16 residues. Trimming took off 6 bases at V and 4 bases at J, with 16 bases between the two ends. Per the germline V gene, CDR1 is MNHEY and CDR2 is SMNVEV (reference sequence). The CDR3 nucleotides read TGTGCCAGCAGCAAACCCCCGGGACGGTATAATTCACCCCTCCACTTT. Translating it yields CASSKPPGRYNSPLHF.

This clonotype was observed many times. The CDR3 loop is CASSPWGDLYGYTF. CDR3 sequence (DNA): TGTGCCAGCAGTCCATGGGGGGACCTCTATGGCTACACCTTC. The V call is TRBV9, the J call TRBJ1-2; a weak D match, TRBD1 (5 bases). Trimming cost V 5 bases and J 4 bases, with 15 bases left between them. Germline lookup yields CDR1 SGDLS and CDR2 YYNGEE. The CDR3 totals 14 residues.

This clonotype was seen repeatedly, ten times or more. The chain recombines TRBV18 with TRBJ1-5; no clear D. In germline, CDR1 is KGHSH, CDR2 LQKENI. The CDR3 sequence is 12 residues long. V lost 3 bases and J lost 4, with 4 bases in between. The CDR3 DNA follows: TGTGCCAGCTCACCGGTAAATCAGCCCCAGCATTTT. Translated: CASSPVNQPQHF.

In its sample, this clonotype was seen many times. V usage is TRBV28 and J usage is TRBJ2-1; possibly TRBD1 or TRBD2 for D (7 bases each). The CDR3 covers 15 residues. Trimming cost V 8 bases and J 0 bases, with 14 bases left between them. Germline assignment: CDR1 MDHEN and CDR2 SYDVKM. CDR3 nucleotides: TGTGCCAGCTCCTCAGGGGGGGACTCCTACAATGAGCAGTTCTTC. Amino acids: CASSSGGDSYNEQFF.

The V gene is TRBV7-2, the J gene TRBJ2-7, with D possibly TRBD1 on 5 matching bases. This CDR3 comprises 15 residues. V was clipped by 6 bases and J by 0 bases, with 15 bases between them. Germline V gene lookup returns CDR1 SGHTA and CDR2 FQGNSA. CDR3 sequence (DNA): TGTGCCAGCAGTTTCCAGGGAAGTGGCTCCTACGAGCAGTACTTC. This sequence encodes CASSFQGSGSYEQYF.

Many counts were recorded for this clonotype. This chain connects TRBV2 to TRBJ2-5; TRBD2 is a possible D gene (5 bases). The CDR3 is 16 residues long. V lost 3 bases and J 2 bases, leaving 16 bases between the germline ends. Germline V gene sequence: CDR1 SNHLY, CDR2 FYNNEI. The CDR3 loop is CASSDRGTSRQETQYF. The CDR3 region has the DNA TGTGCCAGCAGTGATCGGGGAACAAGCCGACAAGAGACCCAGTACTTC. The whole variable domain, remainder taken from reference TRBV2 and TRBJ2-5, is EPEVTQTPSHQVTQMGQEVILRCVPISNHLYFYWYRQILGQKVEFLVSFYNNEISEKSEIFDDQFSVERPDGSNFTLKIRSTKLEDSAMYFCASSDRGTSRQETQYFGPGTRLLVL.

This clonotype was detected ten times or more. The V and J genes are TRBV2 and TRBJ1-3; D ambiguous. CDR1 SNHLY and CDR2 FYNNEI come from the germline V gene. This CDR3 contains 17 residues. With 0 bases removed from V and 1 base from J, the gap between germline ends came to 13 bases. The CDR3 DNA reads TGTGCCAGCAGTGAAGCGCTTTACCGAGGATCTGGAAACACCATATATTTT. Its translation: CASSEALYRGSGNTIYF. Using reference TRBV2 and TRBJ1-3 for the parts outside the CDR3, the full variable domain is EPEVTQTPSHQVTQMGQEVILRCVPISNHLYFYWYRQILGQKVEFLVSFYNNEISEKSEIFDDQFSVERPDGSNFTLKIRSTKLEDSAMYFCASSEALYRGSGNTIYFGEGSWLTVV.

In its sample, this clonotype was seen many times. The gene calls are TRBV18 and TRBJ1-2; a possible D gene is TRBD1 (5 bases). Germline V gives CDR1 KGHSH, CDR2 LQKENI. The CDR3 runs to 13 residues. Trimming shortened V by 8 bases and J by 4 bases, and 14 bases separated the two germline ends. Here the CDR3 reads CASSLGAVYGYTF. Here the CDR3 DNA reads TGTGCCAGCAGCTTAGGGGCAGTCTATGGCTACACCTTC.

This clonotype was recorded many times. The V and J genes are TRBV3-1 and TRBJ2-1, with 10 bases fitting TRBD1. Germline CDR1 is LGHDT and CDR2 is YNNKEL (reference sequence). The CDR3 runs to 15 residues. Unmatched junction bases numbered 0, after V lost 1 base and J lost 3 bases. CDR3 DNA sequence: TGTGCCAGCAGCCAAGGGACAGGGGGCTACAATGAGCAGTTCTTC. This gives the protein CASSQGTGGYNEQFF.

Many counts were recorded for this clonotype. This chain uses TRBV30 with TRBJ1-1; D ambiguous. The CDR3 covers 14 residues. The V and J ends lost 4 bases and 1 base respectively, with 13 bases between them. The germline V gene has CDR1 GTSNPN and CDR2 SVGIG (reference sequence). The CDR3 protein is CAWNRGRANTEAFF. The CDR3 DNA follows: TGTGCCTGGAACCGAGGCAGAGCGAACACTGAAGCTTTCTTT.

This clonotype was seen ten or more times. The chain is built from TRBV30 and TRBJ1-6; TRBD1 is a possible D gene (6 bases). Germline V gene sequence: CDR1 GTSNPN, CDR2 SVGIG (reference sequence). V lost 0 bases, J lost 7 bases, and 16 bases lay in between. The CDR3 runs 16 residues. The CDR3 reads CAWSVPGQLLNSPLHF. The CDR3 DNA is TGTGCCTGGAGTGTACCAGGACAGCTCCTAAATTCACCCCTCCACTTT.

Turning to this clonotype: A clone one base away is much larger, so this may be a read error. The chain carries TRBV6-1 and TRBJ2-5; D possibly matches TRBD1 or TRBD2 (5 bases each). The CDR3 runs 14 residues. Germline assignment: CDR1 MNHNS and CDR2 SASEGT. CDR3 in DNA: TGTGCCAGCAGTCCTGTGGGACCACAAGAGGCCCAGTACTTC. It is translated as CASSPVGPQEAQYF.

This clonotype was seen many times. The rearrangement joins TRBV18 to TRBJ2-3, with TRBD1 matching 12 bases. Germline V gene sequence: CDR1 KGHSH, CDR2 LQKENI. After removal of 1 base from V and 4 bases from J, the junction contained 3 bases not matched to a gene. The CDR3 has 16 amino acids. The CDR3 nucleotides read TGTGCCAGCTCACCACTGGGACAGGGGGCTGCAGATACGCAGTATTTT. It is translated as CASSPLGQGAADTQYF.

This clonotype was detected many times. The chain combines TRBV20-1 with TRBJ1-2, with D unresolved. The CDR3 is 14 amino acids. V lost 6 bases to trimming and J lost 1 base, with 15 bases between them. Germline assignment: CDR1 DFQATT and CDR2 SNEGSKA (reference sequence). CDR3 in DNA: TGCAGTGCCAGACGCGCAGGTCTTAACTATGGCTACACCTTC. As protein: CSARRAGLNYGYTF.